Following are 31 T cell receptor beta chains from one sample sequenced in a study of blood T cells in healthy people across ages. Together with a sample-barcoded 5' primer, a J-beta primer mix was included in a second PCR lasting about 6 to 11 cycles. One entry per CDR3 protein, called by TCRdb with MiXCR from the 5' RACE reads. The sample records 650,000 to 800,000 distinct CDR3 sequences, around 42% being singletons. The sequenced sample consisted of blood. The receptors stem from a man aged 55 to 70 in good health.

The chain joins TRBV27 to TRBJ2-5, with 7 bases aligning to TRBD1. This CDR3 region has 14 residues. Germline CDR1 reads MNHEY; CDR2 reads SMNVEV (reference sequence). The junction had 13 bases not matched to a gene; V was cut back by 4 bases and J by 11 bases. The CDR3 is CASSSPGQFQRQYF. DNA for the CDR3: TGTGCCAGCAGTTCGCCGGGACAGTTCCAAAGGCAGTACTTC.

This clonotype was counted ten times or more. The chain carries TRBV28 and TRBJ2-7, with D tentatively TRBD1 (6 bases). Germline values: CDR1 MDHEN, CDR2 SYDVKM. The CDR3 is made up of 15 amino acids. Trimming shortened V by 5 bases and J by 5 bases, and 19 bases separated the two germline ends. The CDR3 DNA reads TGTGCCAGCAGTGCCCAGGGGATACTGCTCCACGAGCAGTACTTC. Protein sequence: CASSAQGILLHEQYF.

This chain uses TRBV7-2 with TRBJ2-1, with D possibly TRBD1 on 6 matching bases. This CDR3 is 14 amino acids long. Germline assignment: CDR1 SGHTA and CDR2 FQGNSA. Trimming pared 5 bases from V and 8 bases from J, leaving 16 bases between. CDR3 in DNA: TGTGCCAGCAGCGTAGGGGGAGTGGTGGATGAGCAGTTCTTC. Residues: CASSVGGVVDEQFF. The full variable domain, with the rest looked up from reference TRBV7-2 and TRBJ2-1, is GAGVSQSPSNKVTEKGKDVELRCDPISGHTALYWYRQSLGQGLEFLIYFQGNSAPDKSGLPSDRFSAERTGGSVSTLTIQRTQQEDSAVYLCASSVGGVVDEQFFGPGTRLTVL.

This clonotype appeared many times. The chain is built from TRBV7-2 and TRBJ2-7; 7 bases agree with TRBD1. V was pared by 5 bases and J by 3 bases, with 4 bases of the junction left unmatched. There are 13 residues in the CDR3. Germline CDR1 and CDR2: SGHTA and FQGNSA. DNA of the CDR3: TGTGCCAGCAGCCCCGGGACAGTCTACGAGCAGTACTTC. Its protein is CASSPGTVYEQYF.

This clonotype has only a few counts. The chain couples TRBV11-2 to TRBJ2-1; D unclear. V shed 4 bases and J shed 10 bases, with 11 bases lying between them. Looked up from germline, CDR1 is SGHAT and CDR2 is FQNNGV. The CDR3 contains 12 residues. The CDR3 is CASSSNSPEQFF. In nucleotides, the CDR3 is TGTGCCAGCAGCTCTAATTCCCCCGAGCAGTTCTTC.

This clonotype has just a few counts. V usage is TRBV2 and J usage is TRBJ2-1, with 8 bases identical to TRBD2. The CDR3 runs 16 residues. Losses at the gene ends were 1 base for V and 5 bases for J; bases not matched to a gene: 7. The germline CDR1 and CDR2 sequences are SNHLY and FYNNEI. The CDR3 DNA sequence: TGTGCCAGCAGTGAAGAGGGACTAGTTGGGAACAATGAGCAGTTCTTC. Translating it yields CASSEEGLVGNNEQFF.

Worth noting for this clonotype: The junction does not match germline at one end; this may be a read error. The chain joins TRBV11-2 to TRBJ1-2; TRBD1 matches at 7 bases. This CDR3 has 14 residues. Looked up from germline, CDR1 is SGHAT and CDR2 is FQNNGV. CDR3 sequence: CASSFTGVDYGYTF. In DNA form, the CDR3 reads TGCGCCAGCAGCTTCACAGGGGTGGACTATGGCTACACCTTC. The whole variable domain, remainder taken from reference TRBV11-2 and TRBJ1-2, is EAGVAQSPRYKIIEKRQSVAFWCNPISGHATLYWYQQILGQGPKLLIQFQNNGVVDDSQLPKDRFSAERLKGVDSTLKIQPAKLEDSAVYLCASSFTGVDYGYTFGSGTRLTVV.

This chain joins TRBV7-2 and TRBJ2-7; D not resolved. Germline-derived CDR1 and CDR2 are SGHTA and FQGNSA. V dropped 6 bases and J dropped 6 bases, with 15 bases sitting between them. The CDR3 is 13 residues long. In DNA form, the CDR3 reads TGTGCCAGCAGTTCCACTGTCCCAGGCGAGCAGTACTTC. Residues: CASSSTVPGEQYF.

This clonotype was observed a handful of times. The V and J genes are TRBV7-2 and TRBJ2-7; D might be TRBD2 (5 bases). TRBJ2-5 explains the end of the DNA better; the J call may be wrong. Germline V CDR1 and CDR2: SGHTA, FQGNSA. The CDR3 length is 14 residues. CDR3 in amino acids: CASSNQMGARTQYF. The CDR3, as DNA: TGTGCCAGCAGCAACCAGATGGGAGCGCGGACCCAGTACTTC.

The chain carries TRBV12-3 or TRBV12-4 and TRBJ2-5; D uncertain. This CDR3 region has 12 residues. Trimming stripped 4 bases from V and 11 bases from J, with 14 bases between. CDR3 in amino acids: CASSSDTFEQYF. CDR3 bases: TGTGCCAGCAGTTCTGACACTTTTGAGCAGTACTTC.

This clonotype came up a few times. The chain uses TRBV7-9 and TRBJ2-3; 8 bases agree with TRBD2. J gave up 0 bases and V 2 bases, and 4 bases lay outside the gene matches. This CDR3 is built from 16 residues. CDR1 is SEHNR and CDR2 is FQNEAQ in the germline V gene (reference sequence). This CDR3 reads CASSLRGGGSTDTQYF. CDR3 in DNA: TGTGCCAGCAGCTTACGGGGGGGTGGGAGCACAGATACGCAGTATTTT.

This chain joins TRBV10-3 and TRBJ1-2; D might be TRBD1 (5 bases). The CDR3 extends over 14 amino acids. With 9 bases removed from V and 1 base from J, the gap between germline ends came to 15 bases. Germline V CDR1 and CDR2: ENHRY, SYGVKD. The CDR3 nucleotides read TGTGCCATATCGGACACCTTCTTTAACTATGGCTACACCTTC. It codes for CAISDTFFNYGYTF.

This clonotype was seen only a few times. V usage is TRBV28 and J usage is TRBJ2-2, with 7 bases aligning to TRBD2. Germline CDR1 and CDR2: MDHEN and SYDVKM. The J segment lost 4 bases and the V segment lost 7 bases, leaving 12 bases of the junction unmatched. This CDR3 is 16 amino acids long. For the CDR3, the DNA is TGTGCCAGCACCCGAAGAGCGGGAATTGGCACCGGGGAGCTGTTTTTT. Protein: CASTRRAGIGTGELFF.

This clonotype showed up just a few times. The chain combines TRBV24-1 with TRBJ2-1; 9 positions match TRBD1. This CDR3 region has 14 residues. The ends lost 4 bases at V and 5 bases at J; junction bases unmatched: 2. The V gene's germline CDR1 is KGHDR and CDR2 SFDVKD. In DNA form, the CDR3 reads TGTGCCACCAGTGAAGGGACAGGGAACAATGAGCAGTTCTTC. It is translated as CATSEGTGNNEQFF.

V usage is TRBV5-5 and J usage is TRBJ2-7; tentatively, D is TRBD2 (6 bases). V shed 2 bases and J shed 7 bases, with 13 bases lying between them. The CDR3 consists of 13 residues. Germline CDR1 and CDR2: SGHKS and YYEKEE (reference sequence). The CDR3 protein is CASSFGTAAEQYF. The CDR3, as DNA: TGTGCCAGCAGCTTTGGGACTGCCGCGGAGCAGTACTTC.

The chain is built from TRBV6-2 or TRBV6-3 and TRBJ2-3, with D possibly matching TRBD2 (6 bases). Trimming left V 6 bases short and J 0 bases short, with 16 bases between. Germline V gene data show CDR1 as MNHEY and CDR2 as SVGEGT. This CDR3 contains 16 residues. CDR3 sequence reads: CASSSPGLPSTDTQYF. The CDR3 nucleotides are TGTGCCAGCAGCTCTCCAGGACTACCTAGCACAGATACGCAGTATTTT.

This clonotype has just one count. The V call is TRBV10-3, the J call TRBJ2-6; 9 bases agree with TRBD1. The germline gives CDR1 ENHRY, CDR2 SYGVKD. This CDR3 is 16 amino acids long. V lost 8 bases, J lost 2 bases, and 7 bases stayed unmatched. The CDR3 is CAIGRDRATGANVLTF. For the CDR3, the DNA is TGTGCCATCGGCCGGGACAGGGCTACTGGGGCCAACGTCCTGACTTTC.

The chain couples TRBV9 to TRBJ1-2; D gene uncertain. The CDR3 has 15 residues. Trimming took 0 bases from V and 0 from J, leaving 9 bases between them. Germline CDR1 and CDR2: SGDLS and YYNGEE. As DNA, the CDR3 is TGTGCCAGCAGCGTAGGCCCGAATACTAACTATGGCTACACCTTC. Protein sequence: CASSVGPNTNYGYTF.

This chain uses TRBV27 with TRBJ2-4, with 8 bases lining up with TRBD1. The CDR3 is made up of 11 amino acids. Losses at the gene ends were 10 bases for V and 13 bases for J; bases not matched to a gene: 9. The germline V gene has CDR1 MNHEY and CDR2 SMNVEV (reference sequence). CDR3 bases: TGTGCCACCTCGGACAGGGAGGTGCAGTACTTC. It specifies CATSDREVQYF.

The J gene is TRBJ2-1, the V gene TRBV5-1; D may be TRBD1 (5 bases). V was cut by 5 bases and J by 3 bases, with 15 bases left in between. This CDR3 contains 15 residues. The V gene's germline CDR1 is SGHRS and CDR2 YFSETQ. The CDR3 spells CASSYLGRGYNEQFF. CDR3 DNA: TGCGCCAGCAGTTACCTCGGAAGGGGCTACAATGAGCAGTTCTTC.

This clonotype was seen once. The rearrangement links TRBV6-1 to TRBJ1-6; 10 bases align to TRBD1. This CDR3 contains 14 residues. The V and J ends lost 1 base and 18 bases, in that order; junction bases with no gene match: 9. Germline assignment: CDR1 MNHNS and CDR2 SASEGT. The CDR3 nucleotides read TGTGCCAGCAGTGAAGGGAGGGACAGGGGATTCTACCACTTT. Translation gives CASSEGRDRGFYHF.

This chain links TRBV3-1 with TRBJ1-4; no definite D call. Trimming took off 0 bases at V and 3 bases at J, with 17 bases between the two ends. This CDR3 spans 18 amino acids. Per germline, CDR1 LGHDT and CDR2 YNNKEL (reference sequence). CDR3 sequence: CASSQEAPHIISNEKLFF. The CDR3 coding sequence is TGTGCCAGCAGCCAAGAGGCCCCCCATATTATCTCTAATGAAAAACTGTTTTTT. Full variable domain (missing parts from reference TRBV3-1 and TRBJ1-4): DTAVSQTPKYLVTQMGNDKSIKCEQNLGHDTMYWYKQDSKKFLKIMFSYNNKELIINETVPNRFSPKSPDKAHLNLHINSLELGDSAVYFCASSQEAPHIISNEKLFFGSGTQLSVL.

This clonotype showed up just a few times. The V call is TRBV7-2, the J call TRBJ2-5, with D tentatively TRBD1 or TRBD2 (6 bases each). This CDR3 comprises 15 residues. Germline loops: CDR1 SGHTA, CDR2 FQGNSA. V was trimmed by 0 bases and J by 5 bases, leaving 13 bases between them. In DNA form, the CDR3 reads TGTGCCAGCAGCTTAGCGATAGGGGGGTGGGAGACCCAGTACTTC. It encodes CASSLAIGGWETQYF.

The chain recombines TRBV24-1 with TRBJ2-3; D not certain. Looked up from germline, CDR1 is KGHDR and CDR2 is SFDVKD. The CDR3 consists of 14 residues. V lost 7 bases and J 0 bases, leaving 10 bases between the germline ends. CDR3 coding DNA: TGTGCCACCAGAGACTCCCGTAGCACAGATACGCAGTATTTT. Translation: CATRDSRSTDTQYF.

This clonotype was recorded once. The rearrangement joins TRBV12-3 or TRBV12-4 to TRBJ2-7, with 10 bases fitting TRBD1. J lost 3 bases, V lost 2 bases, and 4 bases had no gene match. This CDR3 region has 15 residues. CDR3 protein: CASSLIRDRGYEQYF. CDR3 bases: TGTGCCAGCAGTTTAATCAGGGACAGGGGCTACGAGCAGTACTTC.

The V and J genes are TRBV14 and TRBJ1-2; no clear D gene. Trimming removed 0 bases from V and 8 bases from J, with 10 bases in between. The CDR3 length is 13 residues. Germline assignment: CDR1 SGHDN and CDR2 FVKESK. This CDR3 reads CASSQDLQRGYTF. CDR3 bases: TGTGCCAGCAGCCAAGATCTCCAGCGGGGCTACACCTTC.

This clonotype was seen more than once but under ten times. The chain couples TRBV12-3 or TRBV12-4 to TRBJ1-5, with D unclear. V was pared by 10 bases and J by 1 base, with 11 bases between. There are 13 residues in the CDR3. Written as DNA, the CDR3 is TGTGCCATCGGATGGTCGAGCAATCAGCCCCAGCATTTT. Residues: CAIGWSSNQPQHF.

Concerning this clonotype itself: This may come from a read error, since a much larger clone is one base off. The V call is TRBV7-2, the J call TRBJ2-7; perhaps D is TRBD1 or TRBD2 (5 bases each). CDR3 length: 15 amino acids. Germline-derived CDR1 and CDR2 are SGHTA and FQGNSA. V dropped 1 base and J dropped 5 bases, with 15 bases sitting between them. The CDR3 bases are TGTGCCAGCAGCTTAGTCTGTACAGGAGGAAACGAGCAGTACTTC. This sequence encodes CASSLVCTGGNEQYF.

The sample holds a few counts of this clonotype. The chain links TRBV7-2 to TRBJ2-1; D may match TRBD1 or TRBD2 (5 bases each). The CDR3 is 13 residues long. From germline, CDR1 is SGHTA and CDR2 FQGNSA. V lost 4 bases and J lost 11, with 15 bases in between. The CDR3 nucleotides read TGTGCCAGCAGCTGGCCCGGGACCCCTAAGCAGTTCTTC. Protein: CASSWPGTPKQFF.

This chain joins TRBV7-9 and TRBJ2-3; TRBD2 is a possible D gene (5 bases). CDR1 SEHNR and CDR2 FQNEAQ come from the germline V gene (reference sequence). This CDR3 spans 16 amino acids. V lost 1 base to trimming and J lost 0 bases, with 11 bases between them. The CDR3 reads CASSLVGVTSTDTQYF. The CDR3 DNA reads as TGTGCCAGCAGCTTAGTCGGGGTAACTAGCACAGATACGCAGTATTTT.

The CDR3 loop is CSGRESYEQYF. The CDR3 region has the DNA TGCAGTGGTCGGGAGAGCTACGAGCAGTACTTC. V is TRBV20-1 and J is TRBJ2-5, with D possibly TRBD2 on 6 matching bases. TRBJ2-7 matches the DNA end more closely, so the J call is doubtful. The CDR3 is 11 amino acids. Germline-derived CDR1 and CDR2 are DFQATT and SNEGSKA (reference sequence).